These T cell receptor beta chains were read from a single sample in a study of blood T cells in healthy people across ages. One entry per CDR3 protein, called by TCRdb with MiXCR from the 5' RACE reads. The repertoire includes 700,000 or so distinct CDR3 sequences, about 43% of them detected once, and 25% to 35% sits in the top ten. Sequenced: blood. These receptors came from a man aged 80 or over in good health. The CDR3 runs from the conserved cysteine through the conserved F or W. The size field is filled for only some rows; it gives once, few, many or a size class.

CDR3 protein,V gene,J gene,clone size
CASSDRRLEGGNEQFF,TRBV7-2,TRBJ2-1,few
CASSLGTGFANVLTF,TRBV7-3,TRBJ2-6,few
CASSLVGARLSYEQYF,TRBV7-2,TRBJ2-7,few
CASRRDSLLGTQYF,TRBV6-2/TRBV6-3,TRBJ2-5,NA
CASSYRQGRGDIQYF,TRBV6-2/TRBV6-3,TRBJ2-4,NA
CATSAGEGGPVETQYF,TRBV24-1,TRBJ2-5,few
CASSPLDSTDTQYF,TRBV9,TRBJ2-3,NA
CASSFGPTETQYF,TRBV27,TRBJ2-5,few
CSAPGGAGVHTQYF,TRBV20-1,TRBJ2-3,many
CASSREYYNEQFF,TRBV14,TRBJ2-1,NA
CASSFGTGIQNIQYF,TRBV5-1,TRBJ2-4,NA
CASSLFSGRRKFF,TRBV12-3/TRBV12-4,TRBJ2-1,NA
CASSKRRGRAPYEQYF,TRBV21-1,TRBJ2-7,NA
CSARDPLTYEQYF,TRBV20-1,NA,once
CASSQDRFGLDRVWTEAFF,TRBV4-2,TRBJ1-1,NA
CASSSGLAGGPGDTQYF,TRBV5-1,TRBJ2-3,NA
CASSATGNLQETQYF,TRBV13,TRBJ2-5,few
CSGTSGGLEQYF,TRBV29-1,TRBJ2-7,NA
CASSFRGQGLGQPQHF,TRBV7-2,TRBJ1-5,NA
CASSLAPVAGDYEQYF,TRBV7-9,TRBJ2-7,few
CASSRGHLEAFF,TRBV6-1,TRBJ1-1,few
CASSVDSGSPLHF,TRBV9,TRBJ1-6,many
CASSDPSGSGTDTQYF,TRBV6-6,TRBJ2-3,NA
CASSRESGPEVSKTYF,TRBV16,TRBJ2-7,NA
CASSPHSWQFF,TRBV7-9,TRBJ2-1,NA
CASKPESGGTNEQYF,TRBV5-4,TRBJ2-5,NA
CASSFGAGADTQYF,TRBV5-1,TRBJ2-3,many
CATSAGRDTQYF,TRBV24-1,TRBJ2-3,NA